The 16 T cell receptor beta chains below come from one sample, sequenced in a study of blood T cell repertoires in COVID-19. The data were produced by immunoSEQ multiplex PCR, yet TCRdb's version contains in-frame clones alone and is incomplete. The data contain 120,000 to 150,000 clones, about 76% of them seen just once; the ten biggest clones take up roughly 14%. Sequencing was performed on peripheral blood. These receptor sequences come from an elderly man with acute or convalescent COVID-19.

Regarding this clone: Other DNA sequences from this sample encode an identical CDR3 as well. V gene TRBV6-5 combines with J gene TRBJ2-2; D remains ambiguous. V gave up 6 bases and J gave up 4 bases, with 3 bases separating them. Germline V gives CDR1 MNHEY, CDR2 SVGAGI. This CDR3 spans 11 amino acids. CDR3 sequence (DNA): TGTGCCAGCAGCCGCACCGGGGAGCTGTTTTTT. Residues: CASSRTGELFF.

V is TRBV18 and J is TRBJ2-7; 10 bases line up with TRBD2. The germline CDR1 and CDR2 sequences are KGHSH and LQKENI. This CDR3 is built from 15 residues. The trim removed 3 bases at V and 2 bases at J, leaving 4 bases unmatched. The CDR3 DNA reads TGTGCCAGCTCACCTACTAGCGGGATCGCCTACGAGCAGTACTTC. It yields the protein CASSPTSGIAYEQYF.

Comment on this clone: Other DNA variants within this sample encode the same CDR3. The chain has TRBV2 and TRBJ1-5; D possibly corresponds to TRBD1 (5 bases). The CDR3 sequence is 13 residues long. Germline V gives CDR1 SNHLY, CDR2 FYNNEI. Trimming cost V 7 bases and J 4 bases, with 11 bases left between them. CDR3 in amino acids: CASTQGNNQPQHF. The CDR3, as DNA: TGTGCCAGCACGCAGGGCAATAATCAGCCCCAGCATTTT. The variable domain in full, with the rest retrieved from reference TRBV2 and TRBJ1-5, is EPEVTQTPSHQVTQMGQEVILRCVPISNHLYFYWYRQILGQKVEFLVSFYNNEISEKSEIFDDQFSVERPDGSNFTLKIRSTKLEDSAMYFCASTQGNNQPQHFGDGTRLSIL.

The V call is TRBV14, the J call TRBJ1-1, with D hard to call. The length of the CDR3 is 12 residues. V shed 4 bases and J shed 7 bases, with 10 bases lying between them. CDR1 and CDR2 from the germline V gene are SGHDN and FVKESK. CDR3 loop: CASSLVGGEAFF. In nucleotides, the CDR3 is TGTGCCAGCAGCCTAGTCGGCGGTGAAGCTTTCTTT.

V usage is TRBV3-1 (or the pseudogene TRBV3-2) and J usage is TRBJ2-7; a weak D match, TRBD1 (6 bases). Per the germline V gene, CDR1 is LGHDT and CDR2 is YNNKEL (reference sequence). The CDR3 is made up of 15 amino acids. V was cut by 4 bases and J by 4 bases, with 17 bases left in between. The CDR3: CASSRSGAMSYEQYF. The DNA of the CDR3 is TGTGCCAGCAGCCGGTCAGGGGCTATGAGTTACGAGCAGTACTTC.

The chain is built from TRBV10-1 and TRBJ2-3, with TRBD1 as a possible D gene (7 bases). Germline V CDR1 and CDR2: WNHNN, SYGVQD (reference sequence). V was shortened by 9 bases and J by 6 bases, with 16 bases between the two germline ends. The CDR3 covers 13 residues. CDR3 bases: TGCGCCAGGGCGGGACAGTTCAGGGATACGCAGTATTTT. Translating it yields CARAGQFRDTQYF.

The chain is built from TRBV7-2 and TRBJ2-2; D is possibly TRBD2 (5 bases). The CDR3 is 15 residues long. The germline CDR1 and CDR2 sequences are SGHTA and FQGNSA. V was pared by 1 base and J by 6 bases, with 12 bases between. The CDR3 DNA is TGTGCCAGCAGCTTAGACAGTCCGAGGGCCGGGGAGCTGTTTTTT. Translation gives CASSLDSPRAGELFF.

The rearrangement joins TRBV11-2 to TRBJ2-2; weak D call: TRBD1 (6 bases). The CDR3 sequence is 16 residues long. Per germline, CDR1 SGHAT and CDR2 FQNNGV. Between the trimmed V and J ends, which lost 6 bases and 2 bases, there was a span of 16 bases. The CDR3 here is CASRSTGTPNTGELFF. The CDR3 nucleotides are TGTGCCAGCAGGAGTACCGGGACACCAAACACCGGGGAGCTGTTTTTT.

This clone was observed a single time. This chain links TRBV5-4 with TRBJ1-4; D ambiguous. Per germline, CDR1 SGHNT and CDR2 YYREEE (reference sequence). The CDR3 loop spans 16 amino acids. V lost 4 bases, J lost 6 bases, and 19 bases lay in between. CDR3 residues: CASSKDPFRGDEKLFF. The CDR3 nucleotides read TGTGCCAGCAGCAAGGACCCTTTTCGCGGGGATGAAAAACTGTTTTTT.

J is TRBJ2-3 and V is TRBV4-3; unclear D gene. Germline V lookup: CDR1 LGHNA, CDR2 YSLEER. V was trimmed by 0 bases and J by 6 bases, leaving 13 bases between them. CDR3 length: 15 residues. DNA for the CDR3: TGCGCCAGCAGCCAAGATCGGCAGGATACGGATACGCAGTATTTT. Its translation is CASSQDRQDTDTQYF.

This chain links TRBV7-8 with TRBJ2-7; D ambiguous. CDR3 size: 16 residues. Trimming pared 0 bases from V and 2 bases from J, leaving 14 bases between. Germline V lookup: CDR1 SGHVS, CDR2 FQNEAQ. The CDR3 loop reads CASSLASVGKTYEQYF. The CDR3 DNA is TGTGCCAGCAGCTTAGCATCTGTGGGCAAGACCTACGAGCAGTACTTC.

The CDR3 is CAWVGGDSCWDGELFF. The CDR3, as DNA: TGTGCCTGGGTGGGTGGGGACAGCTGTTGGGACGGGGAGCTGTTTTTT. The chain carries TRBV19 and TRBJ2-2; TRBD1 agrees at 7 bases. Trimming at V came to 11 bases and at J to 7 bases, leaving 19 bases not matched to a gene. CDR1 and CDR2 from the germline V gene are LNHDA and SQIVND (reference sequence). This CDR3 is 16 amino acids long.

Here the CDR3 reads CASNPGTHQQPQHF. CDR3 bases: TGTGCCAGCAACCCCGGGACACATCAACAGCCCCAGCATTTT. V gene TRBV6-2 or TRBV6-3 combines with J gene TRBJ1-5; perhaps TRBD1 as D (6 bases). The germline V gene has CDR1 MNHEY and CDR2 SVGEGT. CDR3 size: 14 residues. Trimming removed 7 bases at V and 7 bases at J, with 17 bases between.

CDR3 nucleotide sequence: TGTGCCAGCAAGACTAGCGGGGGGGCCTTAGATACGCAGTATTTT. It is translated as CASKTSGGALDTQYF. The V and J genes are TRBV2 and TRBJ2-3; TRBD2 matches at 14 bases. The trim removed 7 bases at V and 5 bases at J, leaving 5 bases unmatched. The CDR3 extends over 15 amino acids. Germline-derived CDR1 and CDR2 are SNHLY and FYNNEI.

The chain has TRBV10-3 and TRBJ2-1; tentatively, D is TRBD1 (6 bases). From germline, CDR1 is ENHRY and CDR2 SYGVKD. The V end lost 7 bases, the J end lost 3 bases, and 16 bases lay between the germline ends. CDR3 length: 15 amino acids. CDR3 sequence (DNA): TGTGCCATCACCCCAGGGGCCCCCTTCTACAATGAGCAGTTCTTC. The encoded protein is CAITPGAPFYNEQFF.

This chain joins TRBV29-1 and TRBJ2-7; possible D gene TRBD2, 6 bases. This CDR3 region has 12 residues. Germline V gene sequence: CDR1 SQVTM, CDR2 ANQGSEA. Between the trimmed V and J ends, which lost 6 bases and 1 base, there was a span of 10 bases. The DNA for the CDR3 is TGCAGCGTGGCGGAGGGTTCCTACGAGCAGTACTTC. It codes for CSVAEGSYEQYF.